A selection of T cell receptor beta chains follows, all from one sample in a study of blood T cell repertoires in COVID-19. The method was immunoSEQ multiplex PCR; TCRdb's version includes in-frame clones alone and lacks a portion of them. The sample records 270,000 or so clones, approximately 90% being singletons. The sample consisted of PBMCs or T cells enriched from blood (not recorded which). These receptor sequences come from a man aged 40-50 years who had been exposed to COVID-19. Both conserved end residues are part of each CDR3. D genes are given only for firm matches. Only part of the rows carry a size: once, few, many, or a class if the clone is expanded.

clone_size: -
j_call: TRBJ1-5
d_call: -
v_call: TRBV12-2
cdr3_nt: TGTGCAAGTCGCTTTCCCGACCCGGACAGGATAACGTTTAGCAATCAGCCCCAGCATTTT
cdr3_aa: CASRFPDPDRITFSNQPQHF

clone_size: -
j_call: TRBJ2-7
d_call: TRBD1
v_call: TRBV30
cdr3_nt: TGTGCCTGGAGGCGGACAGGGCGCGACGAGCAGTACTTC
cdr3_aa: CAWRRTGRDEQYF

clone_size: -
j_call: TRBJ2-3
d_call: TRBD2
v_call: TRBV7-8
cdr3_nt: TGTGCCAGCAGCTTATTAATAGCGGGACACACACAAGATACGCAGTATTTT
cdr3_aa: CASSLLIAGHTQDTQYF

clone_size: -
j_call: TRBJ2-1
d_call: TRBD1
v_call: TRBV6-6
cdr3_nt: TGTGCCAGCAGTTACAGGCAGGGGGCCTACAATGAGCAGTTCTTC
cdr3_aa: CASSYRQGAYNEQFF

clone_size: -
j_call: TRBJ2-3
d_call: -
v_call: TRBV7-3
cdr3_nt: TGTGCCAGCAGCCCCCTTGGGCAGAGCACAGATACGCAGTATTTT
cdr3_aa: CASSPLGQSTDTQYF

clone_size: -
j_call: TRBJ1-2
d_call: -
v_call: TRBV9
cdr3_nt: TGTGCCAGCAGCCAAGGACAACGGGCTGGCTACACCTTC
cdr3_aa: CASSQGQRAGYTF

clone_size: few
j_call: TRBJ2-3
d_call: -
v_call: TRBV11-3
cdr3_nt: TGTGCCAGCAGCGAGGACAACACAGATACGCAGTATTTT
cdr3_aa: CASSEDNTDTQYF

clone_size: -
j_call: TRBJ2-7
d_call: TRBD2
v_call: TRBV11-2
cdr3_nt: TGTGCCAGCAGCTTAGAGGGACTAGCGCTCCACGAGCAGTACTTC
cdr3_aa: CASSLEGLALHEQYF

clone_size: -
j_call: TRBJ2-6
d_call: -
v_call: TRBV30
cdr3_nt: TGTGCCTGGAGGCCCCTGTCAGGCTTGCGCTCTGGGGCCAACGTCCTGACTTTC
cdr3_aa: CAWRPLSGLRSGANVLTF

clone_size: -
j_call: TRBJ2-7
d_call: TRBD2
v_call: TRBV28
cdr3_nt: TGTGCCAGCAGTCCCCCTAGCGGGAGCTCCTACGAGCAGTACTTC
cdr3_aa: CASSPPSGSSYEQYF

clone_size: -
j_call: TRBJ1-2
d_call: -
v_call: TRBV13
cdr3_nt: TGTGCCAGCAGCGTACCGACGGGAAATGGCTACACCTTC
cdr3_aa: CASSVPTGNGYTF